The rows below give T cell receptor beta chains drawn from one sample of a study of T cells in Graves' hyperthyroidism and ophthalmopathy. A single record per CDR3 protein comes from TCRdb applying MiXCR to the multiplex PCR reads. Of nearly 600,000 distinct CDR3 sequences in the sample, 13% to 15% were seen once. The sequenced material came from blood. These receptors were taken from a woman aged 18 to 35 with Graves' ophthalmopathy. The CDR3 runs from the conserved cysteine through the conserved F or W. The D gene is left open where the match is weak. Clone size appears in some rows only: once, few, many, or a class for an expanded clone.

v_call	d_call	clone_size	j_call	cdr3_nt	cdr3_aa
TRBV27	-	many	TRBJ1-4	TGTGCCACGCAGGCCCGGGGCAAATATAATGAAAAACTGTTTTTT	CATQARGKYNEKLFF
TRBV6-1	-	few	TRBJ1-5	TGTGCCAGCAGTTCAACAGGGTATAGCAATCAGCCCCAGCATTTT	CASSSTGYSNQPQHF
TRBV27	-	many	TRBJ1-1	TGTGCCAGCAGCCCGTCGGGCAATATGAACACTGAAGCTTTCTTT	CASSPSGNMNTEAFF
TRBV30	-	many	TRBJ1-2	TGTGCCTGGACCCCGGGACGGATTCGAAACTATGGCTACACCTTC	CAWTPGRIRNYGYTF
TRBV2	TRBD1	many	TRBJ1-6	TGTGCCAGCAGTCGGACAGGGGAGAGTGATTCACCCCTCCACTTT	CASSRTGESDSPLHF
TRBV10-3	TRBD1	few	TRBJ2-7	TGTGCCATCAGCCAGAGGGGGCAGGGTGTTACCTACGAGCAGTACTTC	CAISQRGQGVTYEQYF
TRBV6-2/TRBV6-3	-	-	TRBJ2-6	TGTGCCAGCAGTTACACAGGCCCCCTCAGCTCTGGGGCCAACGTCCTGACTTTC	CASSYTGPLSSGANVLTF
TRBV11-2	-	many	TRBJ2-1	TGTGCCAGTAGCAGGGGAAGGAGTCTCGATGAGCAGTTCTTC	CASSRGRSLDEQFF
TRBV5-5	-	many	TRBJ2-7	TGTGCCAGCAGCTTTGAATGGGCGTCGGGAATTGAGTACGAGCAGTACTTC	CASSFEWASGIEYEQYF
TRBV5-4	-	few	TRBJ2-5	TGTGCCAGCAGCTTGGCGATGGAGACCCAGTACTTC	CASSLAMETQYF
TRBV10-3	-	many	TRBJ2-3	TGTGCCATCAGTGACCGCACAGATACGCAGTATTTT	CAISDRTDTQYF